This T cell receptor beta chain was captured in a study of beta chain features in type 1 diabetes. General observations from the study: A potential influence of HLA type upon TCRB rearrangement remained unresolved herein. For Type 1 diabetes patients, all four CD4+ subsets carried TCRB CDR3s that were moderately but significantly shorter.

Note on this clone: The antigen is unknown.

Germline CDR1 and CDR2: MGHRA and YSYEKL. CDR3 length equals 18 residues. Trimming pared 4 bases from V and 8 bases from J, leaving 26 bases between. Since all of the isolated RNA was reverse transcribed, expressed TCRB transcripts were what got sequenced. TCRdb keeps only in-frame clones here, not all; method: immunoSEQ multiplex PCR. Seen here are some 410,000 clones, approximately 13% observed once, and the top ten hold roughly 0.036%. The sequence was collected from a man aged 30 to 39 in good health. The chain employs TRBV4-1 and TRBJ2-2; perhaps TRBD1 as D (6 bases). Material for sequencing was naive CD4+ T cells from blood. CDR3 protein: CASSPNPRIENRVGELFF. Here the CDR3 DNA reads TGCGCCAGCAGCCCGAATCCGCGGATTGAGAACAGGGTTGGGGAGCTGTTTTTT.